This T cell receptor beta chain was obtained from a study of Ad26.COV2.S vaccination and SARS-CoV-2 variants. V was clipped by 7 bases and J by 8 bases; unmatched bases: 9. This CDR3 has 13 residues. Using immunoSEQ multiplex PCR, the repertoire was profiled, and TCRdb retains in-frame clones only, with some absent. The table records some 180,000 clones, roughly nine tenths of them present only once. This clone was recorded once. Antigen: not known. Overall study results and limits: Vaccinated and placebo-treated recipients had similar non-spike TCR breadth. Vaccine recipients showed a spike-specific TCR breadth that was higher than in placebo recipients. Using TCR breadth and depth analyses may have led to underestimated total T cell responses.

Material: peripheral blood, obtained after recovery from COVID-19. The receptor was derived from a human donor who had recovered from COVID-19. The chain couples TRBV12-3 or TRBV12-4 to TRBJ1-1, with TRBD1 matching over 8 bases. The CDR3 bases are TGTGCCAGCACCGCGACAGGGGACTACGAAGCTTTCTTT. Amino acid sequence: CASTATGDYEAFF.